These 16 T cell receptor beta chains originate from one sample sequenced in a study of CD8 T cells in Susac syndrome. The authors reverse transcribed roughly 0.5 to 1 ug RNA with random hexamers. One entry per CDR3 protein, called by TCRdb with MiXCR from the immunoSEQ multiplex PCR reads. The sample holds fewer than 350,000 distinct CDR3 sequences, approximately 90% seen once. The sample taken for sequencing was CD4+ T cells from PBMCs. Receptors originate from a human donor with multiple sclerosis.

This clonotype was detected once. The chain is built from TRBV11-3 and TRBJ2-7, with a tentative D call TRBD2 (6 bases). The length of the CDR3 is 14 residues. Looked up from germline, CDR1 is SGHNT and CDR2 is YENEEA. Trimming removed 8 bases at V and 4 bases at J, with 18 bases between. CDR3 DNA: TGTGCCAGCGACCCTGAGACTAGTTCGTACGAGCAGTACTTC. It is translated as CASDPETSSYEQYF.

The chain joins TRBV5-1 to TRBJ2-1; possibly TRBD2 for D (5 bases). The CDR3 is 14 residues long. CDR1 is SGHRS and CDR2 is YFSETQ in the germline V gene. Trimming took off 0 bases at V and 5 bases at J, with 9 bases between the two ends. DNA of the CDR3: TGCGCCAGCAGCTTGGCTTCCGGGAACAATGAGCAGTTCTTC. Translated: CASSLASGNNEQFF.

The V and J genes are TRBV11-1 and TRBJ2-1; either TRBD1 or TRBD2 may fit D (6 bases each). CDR3 size: 15 residues. Per germline, CDR1 SGHAT and CDR2 FQDESV (reference sequence). The V end was cut by 10 bases, the J end by 5 bases, with 21 bases between. The CDR3 here is CANPTTRGTNNEQFF. The CDR3 nucleotides read TGTGCCAACCCCACGACCCGCGGGACAAACAATGAGCAGTTCTTC.

CDR3 nucleotides: TGCGCCAGCAGCTTGAGTATTTGGCAGTTCTTC. Translated, it gives CASSLSIWQFF. This chain uses TRBV5-1 with TRBJ2-1; no reliable D call. Trimming pared 1 base from V and 12 bases from J, leaving 8 bases between. The CDR3 is made up of 11 amino acids. In germline, CDR1 is SGHRS, CDR2 YFSETQ. Variable domain in full (rest from reference TRBV5-1 and TRBJ2-1): KAGVTQTPRYLIKTRGQQVTLSCSPISGHRSVSWYQQTPGQGLQFLFEYFSETQRNKGNFPGRFSGRQFSNSRSEMNVSTLELGDSALYLCASSLSIWQFFGPGTRLTVL.

The chain carries TRBV20-1 and TRBJ2-7, with D possibly TRBD2 on 7 matching bases. Germline CDR1 and CDR2: DFQATT and SNEGSKA (reference sequence). This CDR3 has 17 amino acids. Trimming took 5 bases from V and 4 from J, leaving 27 bases between them. CDR3 bases: TGCAGTGCTCTCAACCTCGCTGGGGGGGCGGGTGGTTACGAGCAGTACTTC. Protein product: CSALNLAGGAGGYEQYF.

This chain links TRBV3-1 with TRBJ2-5; D is unresolved. The CDR3 consists of 15 residues. Germline CDR1 LGHDT, CDR2 YNNKEL (reference sequence). V lost 0 bases and J lost 3, with 11 bases in between. CDR3 in DNA: TGTGCCAGCAGCCAAGATCGGGCGCATAAAGAGACCCAGTACTTC. It yields the protein CASSQDRAHKETQYF.

CDR3 sequence: CASRNLAEGDEQFF. Written as DNA, the CDR3 is TGTGCCAGCAGAAACTTAGCGGAGGGGGATGAGCAGTTCTTC. The V gene is TRBV7-9, the J gene TRBJ2-1, with D perhaps matching TRBD1 or TRBD2 (6 bases each). The V gene lost 6 bases and the J gene lost 8 bases, with 17 bases spanning the gap. Germline V gene data show CDR1 as SEHNR and CDR2 as FQNEAQ (reference sequence). The CDR3 extends over 14 amino acids.

The genes are TRBV5-5 and TRBJ2-7; D is unresolved. The CDR3 covers 14 residues. The ends were cut back, 4 bases at V and 0 bases at J, with 11 bases in the middle. Germline values: CDR1 SGHKS, CDR2 YYEKEE (reference sequence). DNA for the CDR3: TGTGCCAGCAGCCGACCGACGGTCTCCTACGAGCAGTACTTC. It specifies CASSRPTVSYEQYF.

V usage is TRBV10-3 and J usage is TRBJ2-1; 8 nucleotides line up with TRBD2. The CDR3 spans 15 residues. Germline trimming cut 2 bases from V and 6 bases from J; bases unmatched to any gene: 6. The germline gives CDR1 ENHRY, CDR2 SYGVKD. The CDR3: CAISEAGGRANEQFF. In DNA, the CDR3 is TGTGCCATCAGTGAGGCGGGAGGTCGGGCCAATGAGCAGTTCTTC.

The V and J genes are TRBV14 and TRBJ1-2; tentative D call: TRBD1 (6 bases). Looked up from germline, CDR1 is SGHDN and CDR2 is FVKESK. The CDR3 is 16 residues long. V gave up 1 base and J gave up 8 bases, with 20 bases separating them. CDR3 bases: TGTGCCAGCAGCCAAGGGTGGCTCCGGGACAAGCAAGGCTACACCTTC. It codes for CASSQGWLRDKQGYTF.

This sequence joins TRBV6-5 and TRBJ2-3; TRBD1 is a possible D gene (6 bases). This CDR3 region has 15 residues. Germline V CDR1 and CDR2: MNHEY, SVGAGI. Between the trimmed V and J ends, which lost 6 bases and 2 bases, there was a span of 15 bases. DNA of the CDR3: TGTGCCAGCAGGAGACAGGTTTCTACCACAGATACGCAGTATTTT. As protein: CASRRQVSTTDTQYF.

The genes are TRBV7-9 and TRBJ1-1; the D is unclear. Trimming removed 5 bases at V and 1 base at J, with 17 bases between. The CDR3 totals 16 residues. The V gene's germline CDR1 is SEHNR and CDR2 FQNEAQ (reference sequence). The CDR3 protein is CASSHPEHSENTEAFF. The CDR3 DNA reads as TGTGCCAGCAGCCACCCGGAGCATTCTGAGAACACTGAAGCTTTCTTT.

The chain recombines TRBV4-2 with TRBJ1-4; possible D gene TRBD1, 5 bases. The CDR3 has 19 residues. Looked up from germline, CDR1 is LGHNA and CDR2 is YNFKEQ. Trimming took off 0 bases at V and 0 bases at J, with 17 bases between the two ends. The CDR3 loop is CASSQEMSGTAATNEKLFF. The CDR3 nucleotides read TGTGCCAGCAGCCAAGAGATGTCCGGGACGGCGGCAACTAATGAAAAACTGTTTTTT.

This chain connects TRBV3-1 to TRBJ2-2; 7 positions agree with TRBD1. Trimming at V came to 4 bases and at J to 7 bases, leaving 6 bases not matched to a gene. The CDR3 loop spans 14 amino acids. CDR1 LGHDT and CDR2 YNNKEL come from the germline V gene (reference sequence). CDR3 residues: CASSLRQGGGELFF. CDR3 DNA: TGTGCCAGCAGCCTAAGACAGGGTGGCGGGGAGCTGTTTTTT.

J is TRBJ2-1 and V is TRBV12-3 or TRBV12-4; 8 bases match TRBD2. J gave up 6 bases and V 3 bases, and 7 bases lay outside the gene matches. The CDR3 is made up of 15 amino acids. The CDR3 nucleotides read TGTGCCAGCAGTTTGAGATCCGGGAGGGGCAATGAGCAGTTCTTC. Its protein is CASSLRSGRGNEQFF.

This chain connects TRBV6-5 to TRBJ1-1; no firm D call. Trimming left V 6 bases short and J 4 bases short, with 15 bases between. The CDR3 is made up of 14 amino acids. CDR1 is MNHEY, CDR2 SVGAGI, per germline. The CDR3 reads CASRLTEVGTEAFF. CDR3 bases: TGTGCCAGCAGGCTTACGGAGGTAGGCACTGAAGCTTTCTTT.